Shown below are 29 T cell receptor beta chains from a single sample sequenced in a study of cytomegalovirus exposure and HLA in healthy donors. Measured with immunoSEQ multiplex PCR; TCRdb has only the in-frame clones, and not every one. This table has 330,000 or so clones, roughly 89% appearing once. Material: PBMCs. The receptors were sampled from a woman between 18 and 29 years old in good health and CMV-seronegative.

V and J are TRBV28 and TRBJ1-2, with TRBD1 matching 9 bases. Germline V gene data show CDR1 as MDHEN and CDR2 as SYDVKM. This CDR3 spans 14 amino acids. The V segment lost 7 bases and the J segment 0 bases; nucleotides outside the gene matches: 3. The chain's CDR3 is CASTRQGANYGYTF. DNA of the CDR3: TGTGCCAGCACCCGACAGGGGGCTAACTATGGCTACACCTTC.

The rearrangement uses TRBV4-1 and TRBJ1-5, with 7 bases that match TRBD1. The ends lost 1 base at V and 4 bases at J; junction bases unmatched: 4. This CDR3 is built from 15 residues. In germline, CDR1 is MGHRA, CDR2 YSYEKL. The CDR3 DNA reads as TGCGCCAGCAGCCAAGTCCCGGGACAGAATCAGCCCCAGCATTTT. It yields the protein CASSQVPGQNQPQHF.

V gene TRBV5-1 combines with J gene TRBJ1-4; 8 nucleotides match TRBD1. Looked up from germline, CDR1 is SGHRS and CDR2 is YFSETQ. This CDR3 contains 14 residues. V dropped 5 bases and J dropped 8; count of bases not matched to a gene: 8. CDR3: CASSFGQGGEKLFF. CDR3 DNA sequence: TGCGCCAGCAGTTTCGGACAGGGAGGGGAAAAACTGTTTTTT.

The chain has TRBV10-3 and TRBJ2-7, with 9 bases aligning to TRBD2. Germline V gene lookup returns CDR1 ENHRY and CDR2 SYGVKD. V was clipped by 7 bases and J by 7 bases; unmatched bases: 8. CDR3 size: 13 residues. CDR3 in amino acids: CAITRLAGNEQYF. The CDR3, as DNA: TGTGCCATCACTCGGCTAGCGGGAAATGAGCAGTACTTC.

V and J are TRBV29-1 and TRBJ2-7, with TRBD2 matching over 11 bases. This CDR3 comprises 15 residues. The germline V gene has CDR1 SQVTM and CDR2 ANQGSEA. V dropped 3 bases and J dropped 0; count of bases not matched to a gene: 4. The CDR3 region is CSVEPGTSGSYEQYF. CDR3 in DNA: TGCAGCGTTGAGCCCGGGACTAGCGGCTCCTACGAGCAGTACTTC.

This clone was seen a handful of times. The rearrangement links TRBV7-2 to TRBJ2-7; TRBD2 matches at 7 bases. The V gene's germline CDR1 is SGHTA and CDR2 FQGNSA. The CDR3 runs 15 residues. With 3 bases clipped from V and 7 bases from J, the junction kept 12 bases outside the gene matches. The CDR3 region is CASSFFGGGPGEQYF. The CDR3 DNA reads as TGTGCCAGCAGCTTCTTTGGGGGAGGGCCGGGGGAGCAGTACTTC.

This clone showed up just once. The chain recombines TRBV5-6 with TRBJ1-1; tentative D call: TRBD1 (6 bases). Trimming shortened V by 0 bases and J by 8 bases, and 8 bases separated the two germline ends. Germline V gene sequence: CDR1 SGHDT, CDR2 YYEEEE. There are 12 residues in the CDR3. The chain's CDR3 is CASSLAQGEAFF. Here the CDR3 DNA reads TGTGCCAGCAGCTTGGCCCAGGGGGAAGCTTTCTTT. Supplemented by reference TRBV5-6 and TRBJ1-1, the full variable domain reads DAGVTQSPTHLIKTRGQQVTLRCSPKSGHDTVSWYQQALGQGPQFIFQYYEEEERQRGNFPDRFSGHQFPNYSSELNVNALLLGDSALYLCASSLAQGEAFFGQGTRLTVV.

The chain is built from TRBV2 and TRBJ2-5, with 7 bases fitting TRBD2. From germline, CDR1 is SNHLY and CDR2 FYNNEI. The CDR3 has 16 residues. The junction had 5 bases not matched to a gene; V was cut back by 0 bases and J by 1 base. This CDR3 reads CASSEAFLAVQETQYF. The DNA of the CDR3 is TGTGCCAGCAGTGAAGCTTTTCTAGCGGTCCAAGAGACCCAGTACTTC.

The chain has TRBV11-2 and TRBJ2-7; 12 nucleotides agree with TRBD2. CDR1 SGHAT and CDR2 FQNNGV come from the germline V gene. The CDR3 is 14 residues long. Trimming removed 5 bases from V and 9 bases from J; junction bases left unmatched: 8. The CDR3 here is CASSPSLAGGTQYF. CDR3 in DNA: TGTGCCAGCAGCCCGTCCCTAGCGGGAGGGACGCAGTACTTC.

The sample holds one count of this clone. The V call is TRBV9, the J call TRBJ2-5, with D possibly being TRBD1 (5 bases). CDR1 and CDR2 (germline): SGDLS, YYNGEE. CDR3 size: 16 residues. V dropped 4 bases and J dropped 5 bases, with 21 bases sitting between them. The CDR3 loop is CASSYRALGPRETQYF. DNA of the CDR3: TGTGCCAGCAGCTATAGGGCCTTGGGGCCTCGGGAGACCCAGTACTTC. The entire variable domain, with the rest obtained from reference TRBV9 and TRBJ2-5, is as follows: DSGVTQTPKHLITATGQRVTLRCSPRSGDLSVYWYQQSLDQGLQFLIQYYNGEERAKGNILERFSAQQFPDLHSELNLSSLELGDSALYFCASSYRALGPRETQYFGPGTRLLVL.

A single count supports this clone. This chain links TRBV14 with TRBJ1-1, with D possibly matching TRBD1 (5 bases). V was pared by 2 bases and J by 7 bases, with 8 bases between. The V gene's germline CDR1 is SGHDN and CDR2 FVKESK. The CDR3 loop spans 12 amino acids. The CDR3 loop reads CASSQRGGEAFF. CDR3 nucleotides: TGTGCCAGCAGCCAAAGGGGCGGTGAAGCTTTCTTT.

CDR3 DNA sequence: TGCGCCAGCAGCTTGGCCGAGGGCCCTGAAGCTTTCTTT. It yields the protein CASSLAEGPEAFF. The chain carries TRBV5-1 and TRBJ1-1; no clear D. Germline CDR1 SGHRS, CDR2 YFSETQ. The CDR3 has 13 amino acids. The V end was cut by 0 bases, the J end by 6 bases, with 9 bases between.

This chain uses TRBV29-1 with TRBJ2-1; TRBD1 aligns across 7 bases. Germline V gene lookup returns CDR1 SQVTM and CDR2 ANQGSEA. This CDR3 has 13 residues. The V gene end was trimmed by 6 bases and the J gene end by 5 bases; junction bases not matched to a gene: 7. The CDR3 DNA is TGCAGCGTGGAAACAGGGGCCGACAATGAGCAGTTCTTC. It is translated as CSVETGADNEQFF.

In this sample, this clone turned up once. This chain links TRBV29-1 with TRBJ1-2; 10 nucleotides agree with TRBD1. The CDR3 is made up of 12 amino acids. Germline CDR1 and CDR2: SQVTM and ANQGSEA. Trimming cost V 5 bases and J 5 bases; bases outside gene matches: 2. Here the CDR3 reads CSVKDRGYGYTF. In nucleotides, the CDR3 is TGCAGCGTTAAGGACAGGGGGTATGGCTACACCTTC. The complete variable domain, with remaining parts taken from reference TRBV29-1 and TRBJ1-2, reads SAVISQKPSRDICQRGTSLTIQCQVDSQVTMMFWYRQQPGQSLTLIATANQGSEATYESGFVIDKFPISRPNLTFSTLTVSNMSPEDSSIYLCSVKDRGYGYTFGSGTRLTVV.

In this sample, this clone turned up a few times. The V and J genes are TRBV6-1 and TRBJ2-1; TRBD1 is a possible D gene (5 bases). This CDR3 contains 13 residues. V was trimmed by 5 bases and J by 3 bases, leaving 8 bases between them. CDR1 is MNHNS and CDR2 is SASEGT in the germline V gene. CDR3 bases: TGTGCCAGCAGTCCCGACAGCTACAATGAGCAGTTCTTC. This codes for CASSPDSYNEQFF.

The chain carries TRBV16 and TRBJ2-2; the D gene is possibly TRBD2 (6 bases). V was clipped by 0 bases and J by 1 base, with 9 bases between them. Germline V gene lookup returns CDR1 KGHSY and CDR2 FQNENV. The CDR3 covers 16 residues. The CDR3 DNA reads TGTGCCAGCAGCCAATCTTGGCGGGAGAACACCGGGGAGCTGTTTTTT. Amino acid sequence: CASSQSWRENTGELFF.

The V and J genes are TRBV6-1 and TRBJ1-2; D perhaps matches TRBD1 (5 bases). CDR1 and CDR2 (germline): MNHNS, SASEGT. V was shortened by 4 bases and J by 1 base, with 19 bases between the two germline ends. The CDR3 covers 17 residues. The CDR3: CASSVGGDPFLNYGYTF. The CDR3 region has the DNA TGTGCCAGCAGTGTTGGAGGGGACCCCTTCCTTAACTATGGCTACACCTTC.

This chain uses TRBV10-3 with TRBJ2-3, with TRBD1 matching over 8 bases. V shed 6 bases, J shed 5 bases, and the junction held 10 bases outside the gene matches. Germline V gene sequence: CDR1 ENHRY, CDR2 SYGVKD. This CDR3 is 15 amino acids long. For the CDR3, the DNA is TGTGCCATCAGGGTCGACAGGGGAGGTGGAGATACGCAGTATTTT. This gives the protein CAIRVDRGGGDTQYF.

For the CDR3, the DNA is TGCGCCAGCAGCCCAACAGGGTTGGGTTGGAATGAGCAGTTCTTC. Its translation: CASSPTGLGWNEQFF. This chain joins TRBV5-1 and TRBJ2-1; tentatively, D is TRBD1 (6 bases). The germline V gene encodes CDR1 SGHRS and CDR2 YFSETQ. The V and J ends lost 4 bases and 7 bases respectively, with 18 bases between them. This CDR3 region has 15 residues. The entire variable domain, with the rest obtained from reference TRBV5-1 and TRBJ2-1, is as follows: KAGVTQTPRYLIKTRGQQVTLSCSPISGHRSVSWYQQTPGQGLQFLFEYFSETQRNKGNFPGRFSGRQFSNSRSEMNVSTLELGDSALYLCASSPTGLGWNEQFFGPGTRLTVL.

This rearrangement joins TRBV5-6 to TRBJ1-4; no firm D call. The length of the CDR3 is 17 residues. Per the germline V gene, CDR1 is SGHDT and CDR2 is YYEEEE. Trimming left V 4 bases short and J 7 bases short, with 23 bases between. CDR3 nucleotide sequence: TGTGCCAGCAGCCTCTCGGCCGTCGCACGACGGGGTGAAAAACTGTTTTTT. Protein: CASSLSAVARRGEKLFF.

This chain uses TRBV18 with TRBJ2-7, with 11 bases lining up with TRBD1. V lost 0 bases, J lost 4 bases, and 5 bases stayed unmatched. The germline V gene encodes CDR1 KGHSH and CDR2 LQKENI. The CDR3 contains 16 residues. The CDR3 spells CASSPPPGQGVYEQYF. CDR3 DNA sequence: TGTGCCAGCTCACCACCGCCGGGACAGGGGGTATACGAGCAGTACTTC.

CDR3 protein: CASSIYPIGRGNTEAFF. The CDR3 nucleotides are TGTGCCAGTAGTATTTACCCCATTGGTCGGGGGAACACTGAAGCTTTCTTT. The chain couples TRBV19 to TRBJ1-1; D remains ambiguous. The ends were cut back, 3 bases at V and 1 base at J, with 18 bases in the middle. Germline V gene sequence: CDR1 LNHDA, CDR2 SQIVND (reference sequence). This CDR3 contains 17 residues.

This clone was seen ten or more times. The chain is built from TRBV7-2 and TRBJ2-7; TRBD2 agrees at 9 bases. CDR1 SGHTA and CDR2 FQGNSA come from the germline V gene. The J segment lost 3 bases and the V segment lost 5 bases, leaving 8 bases of the junction unmatched. This CDR3 is 15 amino acids long. The CDR3 coding sequence is TGTGCCAGCAGCACCCAGGCGGGGGGGGGCTACGAGCAGTACTTC. This gives the protein CASSTQAGGGYEQYF.

CDR3 in amino acids: CASSSRLDAYEQYF. The CDR3 DNA is TGTGCCAGCAGCTCTAGACTAGATGCCTACGAGCAGTACTTC. The V gene is TRBV11-1, the J gene TRBJ2-7; a weak D match, TRBD2 (6 bases). Germline CDR1 reads SGHAT; CDR2 reads FQDESV (reference sequence). The CDR3 spans 14 residues. The V gene lost 4 bases and the J gene lost 2 bases, with 12 bases spanning the gap.

The CDR3 loop reads CASSQWGASGTKLYNEQFF. The CDR3, as DNA: TGTGCCAGCAGCCAATGGGGGGCTAGCGGGACTAAACTCTACAATGAGCAGTTCTTC. This chain connects TRBV4-2 to TRBJ2-1; 9 bases are a match to TRBD2. Unmatched junction bases numbered 14, after V lost 2 bases and J lost 3 bases. CDR1 is LGHNA, CDR2 YNFKEQ, per germline. The CDR3 has 19 residues.

This chain connects TRBV9 to TRBJ2-7; 7 bases align to TRBD2. The CDR3 has 14 amino acids. After removal of 4 bases from V and 2 bases from J, the junction contained 6 bases not matched to a gene. Germline assignment: CDR1 SGDLS and CDR2 YYNGEE. Here the CDR3 reads CASSPSGTPYEQYF. The CDR3 bases are TGTGCCAGCAGCCCAAGCGGGACCCCCTACGAGCAGTACTTC.

The rearrangement links TRBV7-2 to TRBJ1-2, with D uncertain. V shed 5 bases and J shed 10 bases, with 11 bases lying between them. Germline loops: CDR1 SGHTA, CDR2 FQGNSA. CDR3 length: 11 amino acids. The CDR3 nucleotides read TGTGCCAGCAGCCCCCAAGACTACTACACCTTC. Protein product: CASSPQDYYTF.

This clone was seen many times. The chain recombines TRBV10-3 with TRBJ2-7, with 9 bases aligning to TRBD2. In germline, CDR1 is ENHRY, CDR2 SYGVKD. The CDR3 contains 14 residues. V lost 11 bases, J lost 2 bases, and 10 bases stayed unmatched. The CDR3 bases are TGTGCCGCCGCCTGGGCGGGGGGGACCTACGAGCAGTACTTC. It encodes CAAAWAGGTYEQYF.

V usage is TRBV4-1 and J usage is TRBJ2-1; a possible D gene is TRBD2 (5 bases). Germline V gene lookup returns CDR1 MGHRA and CDR2 YSYEKL. Trimming left V 0 bases short and J 7 bases short, with 16 bases between. This CDR3 is built from 16 residues. CDR3 amino acids: CASSQEDSAVVNEQFF. The CDR3 bases are TGCGCCAGCAGCCAAGAAGATAGCGCGGTAGTGAATGAGCAGTTCTTC.